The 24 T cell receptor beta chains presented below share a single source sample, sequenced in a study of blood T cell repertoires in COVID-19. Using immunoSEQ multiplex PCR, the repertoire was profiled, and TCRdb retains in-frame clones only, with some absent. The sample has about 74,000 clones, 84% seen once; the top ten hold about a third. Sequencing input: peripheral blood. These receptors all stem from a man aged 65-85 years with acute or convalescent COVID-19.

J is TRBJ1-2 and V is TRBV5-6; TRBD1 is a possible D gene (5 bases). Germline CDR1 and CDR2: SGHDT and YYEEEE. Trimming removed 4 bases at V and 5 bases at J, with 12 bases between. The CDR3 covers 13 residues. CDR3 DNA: TGTGCCAGCAGCCCCTACAGGTTATATGGCTACACCTTC. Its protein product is CASSPYRLYGYTF. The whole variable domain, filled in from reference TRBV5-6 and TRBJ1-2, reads DAGVTQSPTHLIKTRGQQVTLRCSPKSGHDTVSWYQQALGQGPQFIFQYYEEEERQRGNFPDRFSGHQFPNYSSELNVNALLLGDSALYLCASSPYRLYGYTFGSGTRLTVV.

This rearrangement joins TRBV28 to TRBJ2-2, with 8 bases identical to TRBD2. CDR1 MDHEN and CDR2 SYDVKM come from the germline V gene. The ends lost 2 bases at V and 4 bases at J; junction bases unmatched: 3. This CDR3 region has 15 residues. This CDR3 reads CASSLGGRPTGELFF. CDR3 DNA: TGTGCCAGCAGTTTAGGCGGGAGGCCCACCGGGGAGCTGTTTTTT.

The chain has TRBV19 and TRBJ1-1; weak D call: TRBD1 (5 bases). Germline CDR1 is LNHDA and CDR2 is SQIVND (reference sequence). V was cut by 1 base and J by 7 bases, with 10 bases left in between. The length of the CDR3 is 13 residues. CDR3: CASSIGQGSEAFF. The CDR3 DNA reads TGTGCCAGTAGTATAGGTCAGGGCAGTGAAGCTTTCTTT.

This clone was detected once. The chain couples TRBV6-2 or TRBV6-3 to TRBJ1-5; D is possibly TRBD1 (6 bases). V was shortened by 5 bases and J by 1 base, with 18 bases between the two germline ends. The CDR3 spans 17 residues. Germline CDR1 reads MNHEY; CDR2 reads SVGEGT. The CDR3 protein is CASSPTSGGRSNQPQHF. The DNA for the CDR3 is TGTGCCAGCAGTCCCACGAGCGGGGGGCGCAGCAATCAGCCCCAGCATTTT.

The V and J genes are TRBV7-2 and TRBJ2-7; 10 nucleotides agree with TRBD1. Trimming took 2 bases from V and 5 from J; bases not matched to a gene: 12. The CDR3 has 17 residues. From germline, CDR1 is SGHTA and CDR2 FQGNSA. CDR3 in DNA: TGTGCCAGCAGCTTAAGATTTGATGGGACAGGGGTGGACGAGCAGTACTTC. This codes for CASSLRFDGTGVDEQYF.

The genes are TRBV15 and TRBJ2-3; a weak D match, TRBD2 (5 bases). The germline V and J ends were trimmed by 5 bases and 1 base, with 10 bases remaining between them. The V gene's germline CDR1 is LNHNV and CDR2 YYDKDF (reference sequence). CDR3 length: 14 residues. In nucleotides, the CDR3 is TGTGCCACCAGCTCCGGACTCGGCACAGATACGCAGTATTTT. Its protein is CATSSGLGTDTQYF.

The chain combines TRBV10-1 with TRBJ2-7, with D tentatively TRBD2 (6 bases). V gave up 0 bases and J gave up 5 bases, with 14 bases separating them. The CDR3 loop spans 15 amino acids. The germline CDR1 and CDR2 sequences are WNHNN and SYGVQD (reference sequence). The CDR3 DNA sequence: TGCGCCAGCAGTGAGTCCCCAGGAGGGCTTGACGAGCAGTACTTC. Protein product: CASSESPGGLDEQYF.

The CDR3 spells CASSSVYEQYF. The CDR3 DNA follows: TGCGCCAGCAGTTCAGTCTACGAGCAGTACTTC. The chain uses TRBV5-1 and TRBJ2-7; D uncertain. The CDR3 runs 11 residues. V lost 5 bases and J lost 3, with 6 bases in between. Germline-derived CDR1 and CDR2 are SGHRS and YFSETQ.

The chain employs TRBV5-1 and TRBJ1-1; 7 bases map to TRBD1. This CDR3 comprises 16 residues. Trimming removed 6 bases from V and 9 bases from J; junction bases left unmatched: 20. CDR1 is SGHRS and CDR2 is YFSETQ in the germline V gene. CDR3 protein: CASTTIPGTGTAQAFF. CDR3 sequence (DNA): TGCGCCAGCACCACGATTCCCGGGACCGGGACAGCTCAAGCTTTCTTT.

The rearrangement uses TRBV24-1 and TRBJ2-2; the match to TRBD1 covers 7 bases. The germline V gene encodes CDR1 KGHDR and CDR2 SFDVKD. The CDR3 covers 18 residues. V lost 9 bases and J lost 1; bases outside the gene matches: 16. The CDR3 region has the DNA TGTGCCACCGGCGACCCCCAAGCAGGGGGATTGAACACCGGGGAGCTGTTTTTT. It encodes CATGDPQAGGLNTGELFF.

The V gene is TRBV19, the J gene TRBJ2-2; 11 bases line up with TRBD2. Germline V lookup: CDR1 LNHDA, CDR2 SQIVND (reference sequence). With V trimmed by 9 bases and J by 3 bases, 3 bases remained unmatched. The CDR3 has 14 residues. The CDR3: CASTSGGYTGELFF. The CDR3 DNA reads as TGTGCCAGCACTAGCGGGGGATACACCGGGGAGCTGTTTTTT.

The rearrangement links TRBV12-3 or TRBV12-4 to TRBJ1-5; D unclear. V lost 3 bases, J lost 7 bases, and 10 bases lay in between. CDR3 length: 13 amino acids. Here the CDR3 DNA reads TGTGCCAGCAGTTTTGACGGAGAACAGCCCCAGCATTTT. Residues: CASSFDGEQPQHF.

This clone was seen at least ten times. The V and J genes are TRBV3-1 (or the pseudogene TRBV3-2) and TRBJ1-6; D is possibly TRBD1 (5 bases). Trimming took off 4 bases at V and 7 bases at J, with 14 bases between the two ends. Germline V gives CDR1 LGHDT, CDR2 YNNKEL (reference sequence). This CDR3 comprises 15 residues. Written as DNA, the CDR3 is TGTGCCAGCAGCCTCCGGGGGGAGTGGAATTCACCCCTCCACTTT. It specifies CASSLRGEWNSPLHF.

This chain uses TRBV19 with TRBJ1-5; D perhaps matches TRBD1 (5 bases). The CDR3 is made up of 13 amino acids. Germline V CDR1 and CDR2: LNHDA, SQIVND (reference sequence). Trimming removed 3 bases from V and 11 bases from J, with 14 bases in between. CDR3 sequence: CASSIGFQGAQHF. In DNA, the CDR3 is TGTGCCAGTAGTATCGGCTTCCAGGGCGCCCAGCATTTT.

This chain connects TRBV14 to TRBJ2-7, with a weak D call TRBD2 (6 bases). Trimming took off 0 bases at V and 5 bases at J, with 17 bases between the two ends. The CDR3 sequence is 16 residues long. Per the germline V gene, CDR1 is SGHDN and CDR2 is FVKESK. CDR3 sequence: CASSQEAGPSPNEQYF. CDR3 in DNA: TGTGCCAGCAGCCAAGAGGCGGGGCCTTCCCCTAACGAGCAGTACTTC.

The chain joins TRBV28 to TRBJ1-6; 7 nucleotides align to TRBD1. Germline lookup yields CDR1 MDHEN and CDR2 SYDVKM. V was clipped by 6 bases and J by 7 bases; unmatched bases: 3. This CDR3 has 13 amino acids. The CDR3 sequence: CASRGRGNSPLHF. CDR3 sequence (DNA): TGTGCCAGCAGAGGCAGGGGGAATTCACCCCTCCACTTT.

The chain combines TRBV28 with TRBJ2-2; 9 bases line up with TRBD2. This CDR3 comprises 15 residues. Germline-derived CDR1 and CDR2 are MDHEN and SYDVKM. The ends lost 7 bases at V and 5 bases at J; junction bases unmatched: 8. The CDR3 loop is CASNRREGRTGELFF. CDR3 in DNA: TGTGCCAGCAACAGGCGGGAGGGCCGGACCGGGGAGCTGTTTTTT. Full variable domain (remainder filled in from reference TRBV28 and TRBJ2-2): DVKVTQSSRYLVKRTGEKVFLECVQDMDHENMFWYRQDPGLGLRLIYFSYDVKMKEKGDIPEGYSVSREKKERFSLILESASTNQTSMYLCASNRREGRTGELFFGEGSRLTVL.

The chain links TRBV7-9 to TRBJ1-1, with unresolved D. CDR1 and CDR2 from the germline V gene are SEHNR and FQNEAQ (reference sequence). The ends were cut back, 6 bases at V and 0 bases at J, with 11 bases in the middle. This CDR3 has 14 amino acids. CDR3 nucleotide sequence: TGTGCCAGCAGTCAAACACAGATGAACACTGAAGCTTTCTTT. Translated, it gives CASSQTQMNTEAFF.

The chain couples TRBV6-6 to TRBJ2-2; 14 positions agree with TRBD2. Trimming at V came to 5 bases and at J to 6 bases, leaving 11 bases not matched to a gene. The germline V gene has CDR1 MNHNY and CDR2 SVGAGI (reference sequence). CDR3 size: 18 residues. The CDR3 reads CASSLTGTSGRRAGELFF. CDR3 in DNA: TGTGCCAGCAGTCTGACCGGGACTAGCGGGAGAAGGGCCGGGGAGCTGTTTTTT.

The CDR3 protein is CATSVAGGETQYF. DNA of the CDR3: TGTGCCACCAGTGTGGCGGGAGGGGAGACCCAGTACTTC. V gene TRBV24-1 combines with J gene TRBJ2-5, with 9 nucleotides matching TRBD2. CDR3 length: 13 amino acids. The germline CDR1 and CDR2 sequences are KGHDR and SFDVKD. With V trimmed by 5 bases and J by 5 bases, 2 bases remained unmatched.

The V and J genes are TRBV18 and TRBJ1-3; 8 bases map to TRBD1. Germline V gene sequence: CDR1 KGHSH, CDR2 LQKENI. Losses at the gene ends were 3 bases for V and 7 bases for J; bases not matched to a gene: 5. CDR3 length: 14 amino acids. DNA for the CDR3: TGTGCCAGCTCACCTGCAGGGGGCATGAACACCATATATTTT. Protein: CASSPAGGMNTIYF.

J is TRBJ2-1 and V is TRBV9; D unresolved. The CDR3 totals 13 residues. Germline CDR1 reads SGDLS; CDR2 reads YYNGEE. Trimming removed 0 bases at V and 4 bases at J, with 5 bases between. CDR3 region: CASSVGQYNEQFF. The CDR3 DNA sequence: TGTGCCAGCAGCGTAGGGCAGTACAATGAGCAGTTCTTC.

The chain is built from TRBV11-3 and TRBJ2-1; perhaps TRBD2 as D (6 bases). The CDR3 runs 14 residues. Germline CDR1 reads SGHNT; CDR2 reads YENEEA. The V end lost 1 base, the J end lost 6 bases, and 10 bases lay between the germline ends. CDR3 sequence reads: CASSLGRGSNEQFF. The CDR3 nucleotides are TGTGCCAGCAGCTTAGGACGGGGGAGCAATGAGCAGTTCTTC.

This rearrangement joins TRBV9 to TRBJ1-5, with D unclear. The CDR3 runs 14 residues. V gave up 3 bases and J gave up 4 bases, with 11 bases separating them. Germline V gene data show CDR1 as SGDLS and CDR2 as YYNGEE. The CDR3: CASSASGMNQPQHF. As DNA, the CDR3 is TGTGCCAGCAGCGCCTCCGGGATGAATCAGCCCCAGCATTTT.